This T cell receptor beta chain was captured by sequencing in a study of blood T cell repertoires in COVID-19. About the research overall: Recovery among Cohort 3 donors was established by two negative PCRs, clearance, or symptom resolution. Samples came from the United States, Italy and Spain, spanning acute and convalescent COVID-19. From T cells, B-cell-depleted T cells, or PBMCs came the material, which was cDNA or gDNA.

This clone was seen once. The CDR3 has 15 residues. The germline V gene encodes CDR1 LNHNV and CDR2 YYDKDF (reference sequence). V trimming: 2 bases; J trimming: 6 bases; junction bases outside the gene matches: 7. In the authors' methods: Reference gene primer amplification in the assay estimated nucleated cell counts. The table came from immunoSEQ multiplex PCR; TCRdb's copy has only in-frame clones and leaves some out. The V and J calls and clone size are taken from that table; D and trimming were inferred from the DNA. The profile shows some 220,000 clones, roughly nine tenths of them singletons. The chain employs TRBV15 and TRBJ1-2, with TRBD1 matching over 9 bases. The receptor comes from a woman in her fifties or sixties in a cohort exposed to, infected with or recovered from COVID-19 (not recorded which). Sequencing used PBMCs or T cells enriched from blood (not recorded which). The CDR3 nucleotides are TGTGCCACCAGCAGAAGTCCCGGGACAGGGCATGGCTACACCTTC. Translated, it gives CATSRSPGTGHGYTF.